Each of the 18 T cell receptor beta chains below was sequenced from the same sample in a study of T cell changes during pregnancy in multiple sclerosis. Profiling relied on immunoSEQ multiplex PCR, and the TCRdb table lists in-frame clones only, not all of them. The table has tens of thousands of clones, roughly 88% seen once. Sequencing used CD4+ T cells from peripheral blood mononuclear cells, obtained in the first trimester of pregnancy. Receptors originate from a female donor in good health, enrolled as a control in a pregnancy study.

The chain joins TRBV11-1 to TRBJ2-1; 11 nucleotides match TRBD2. CDR1 SGHAT and CDR2 FQDESV come from the germline V gene (reference sequence). This CDR3 is 16 amino acids long. V dropped 5 bases and J dropped 6; count of bases not matched to a gene: 9. CDR3 in DNA: TGTGCCAGCAGCCCCCTAGCGGGGGGACTAGGCAATGAGCAGTTCTTC. This encodes CASSPLAGGLGNEQFF.

In its sample, this clone ranks as medium-sized (0.01 to 0.1%). The chain carries TRBV18 and TRBJ1-3, with D possibly matching TRBD1 (5 bases). The germline gives CDR1 KGHSH, CDR2 LQKENI. V was pared by 5 bases and J by 0 bases, with 8 bases between. The CDR3 is 14 residues long. The CDR3, as DNA: TGTGCCAGCTCAGGGGCCAGCTCTGGAAACACCATATATTTT. It is translated as CASSGASSGNTIYF.

The rearrangement uses TRBV11-3 and TRBJ2-2; D may be TRBD1 (6 bases). The CDR3 runs to 17 residues. Trimming shortened V by 3 bases and J by 2 bases, and 16 bases separated the two germline ends. Germline CDR1 and CDR2: SGHNT and YENEEA. The CDR3 here is CASSFDFRGPNTGELFF. The CDR3 bases are TGTGCCAGCAGCTTCGATTTCAGGGGCCCAAACACCGGGGAGCTGTTTTTT.

The chain couples TRBV5-1 to TRBJ2-5; 8 bases agree with TRBD2. CDR1 is SGHRS, CDR2 YFSETQ, per germline. The CDR3 sequence is 16 residues long. Unmatched junction bases numbered 12, after V lost 6 bases and J lost 2 bases. This CDR3 reads CASTSGGGLSQETQYF. In nucleotides, the CDR3 is TGCGCCAGCACTTCTGGCGGGGGGCTTTCTCAAGAGACCCAGTACTTC.

The V gene is TRBV27, the J gene TRBJ2-3; 13 nucleotides match TRBD2. CDR3 length equals 18 residues. Germline V gene lookup returns CDR1 MNHEY and CDR2 SMNVEV (reference sequence). V gave up 2 bases and J gave up 5 bases; unmatched junction bases: 10. The CDR3 nucleotides are TGTGCCAGCAGTTTAGGCGACGGGACTAGCGGGGTGAAAGATACGCAGTATTTT. It encodes CASSLGDGTSGVKDTQYF.

The count of this clone is one. V and J are TRBV30 and TRBJ2-5; D not certain. CDR1 is GTSNPN, CDR2 SVGIG, per germline (reference sequence). The CDR3 has 15 amino acids. The ends were cut back, 1 base at V and 7 bases at J, with 19 bases in the middle. The CDR3 region has the DNA TGTGCCTGGAGTGCCGTAGGCGGATTTAAAGCGACCCAGTACTTC. It specifies CAWSAVGGFKATQYF.

This chain joins TRBV19 and TRBJ2-3, with TRBD2 matching over 11 bases. The CDR3 contains 16 residues. V dropped 3 bases and J dropped 3; count of bases not matched to a gene: 5. The germline gives CDR1 LNHDA, CDR2 SQIVND (reference sequence). In nucleotides, the CDR3 is TGTGCCAGTAGTATCAAGGCTAGCGGGGGGACAGATACGCAGTATTTT. Translating it yields CASSIKASGGTDTQYF.

The V call is TRBV19, the J call TRBJ1-3; 7 bases map to TRBD1. The CDR3 has 16 residues. Germline V gives CDR1 LNHDA, CDR2 SQIVND (reference sequence). With V trimmed by 8 bases and J by 1 base, 11 bases remained unmatched. The CDR3 sequence: CASQRSAGQSGNTIYF. The CDR3 DNA reads TGTGCCAGTCAACGGTCGGCGGGACAGTCTGGAAACACCATATATTTT. The full variable domain, completed using reference TRBV19 and TRBJ1-3, is DGGITQSPKYLFRKEGQNVTLSCEQNLNHDAMYWYRQDPGQGLRLIYYSQIVNDFQKGDIAEGYSVSREKKESFPLTVTSAQKNPTAFYLCASQRSAGQSGNTIYFGEGSWLTVV.

The chain combines TRBV21-1 with TRBJ1-5. TRBV21-1 is flagged as a pseudogene. The CDR3 loop spans 14 amino acids. Here the CDR3 reads CVTRMEGPNQPQHF. CDR3 bases: TGTGTCACCCGGATGGAGGGTCCCAATCAGCCCCAGCATTTT.

J is TRBJ1-2 and V is TRBV5-1; TRBD1 matches 7 bases. Losses at the gene ends were 4 bases for V and 4 bases for J; bases not matched to a gene: 7. The CDR3 spans 14 residues. CDR1 and CDR2 from the germline V gene are SGHRS and YFSETQ. The CDR3 nucleotides are TGCGCCAGCAGCGCGGGACAGACCTCCTATGGCTACACCTTC. Amino acids: CASSAGQTSYGYTF.

This clone was seen just once. The rearrangement links TRBV19 to TRBJ1-5; D gene ambiguous. CDR1 is LNHDA, CDR2 SQIVND, per germline (reference sequence). The V end lost 7 bases, the J end lost 1 base, and 14 bases lay between the germline ends. The CDR3 is 15 residues long. The CDR3 sequence is CASNLGSWSNQPQHF. The CDR3 nucleotides are TGTGCCAGTAATCTCGGGAGTTGGAGCAATCAGCCCCAGCATTTT.

The chain has TRBV5-6 and TRBJ1-5; a possible D gene is TRBD1 (6 bases). The CDR3 runs 15 residues. V was shortened by 4 bases and J by 0 bases, with 11 bases between the two germline ends. The germline gives CDR1 SGHDT, CDR2 YYEEEE. The CDR3 spells CASSLRGYSNQPQHF. Here the CDR3 DNA reads TGTGCCAGCAGCCTCAGGGGTTATAGCAATCAGCCCCAGCATTTT.

This clone was found once. V is TRBV15 and J is TRBJ2-1, with TRBD2 matching 7 bases. CDR1 and CDR2 (germline): LNHNV, YYDKDF (reference sequence). The V segment lost 0 bases and the J segment 5 bases; nucleotides outside the gene matches: 4. This CDR3 has 15 residues. CDR3 protein: CATSRDGRGDNEQFF. CDR3 DNA sequence: TGTGCCACCAGCAGAGATGGCCGGGGGGACAATGAGCAGTTCTTC.

The V call is TRBV7-8, the J call TRBJ1-5; a possible D gene is TRBD1 (5 bases). Trimming shortened V by 4 bases and J by 7 bases, and 11 bases separated the two germline ends. The CDR3 contains 13 residues. Germline CDR1 and CDR2: SGHVS and FQNEAQ. The CDR3 sequence: CASSSQGRQPQHF. The CDR3 DNA follows: TGTGCCAGCAGCTCCCAGGGTAGACAGCCCCAGCATTTT.

The V gene is TRBV5-4, the J gene TRBJ1-6, with 8 bases lining up with TRBD1. The CDR3 extends over 16 amino acids. V was clipped by 5 bases and J by 6 bases; unmatched bases: 10. Germline V gives CDR1 SGHNT, CDR2 YYREEE (reference sequence). CDR3 sequence: CASSRTQGAANSPLHF. DNA of the CDR3: TGTGCCAGCAGTCGTACCCAGGGGGCTGCTAATTCACCCCTCCACTTT.

The chain recombines TRBV14 with TRBJ2-1; D possibly corresponds to TRBD2 (6 bases). V lost 2 bases and J lost 3, with 8 bases in between. CDR1 and CDR2 from the germline V gene are SGHDN and FVKESK. This CDR3 is built from 14 residues. The CDR3 region has the DNA TGTGCCAGCAGCCAACGGGGGTACTACAATGAGCAGTTCTTC. Its translation: CASSQRGYYNEQFF.

The V and J genes are TRBV5-5 and TRBJ1-5, with unresolved D. Germline V gene lookup returns CDR1 SGHKS and CDR2 YYEKEE (reference sequence). CDR3 length: 15 residues. Trimming removed 0 bases at V and 0 bases at J, with 7 bases between. The CDR3: CASSLAGNSNQPQHF. In nucleotides, the CDR3 is TGTGCCAGCAGCTTGGCGGGGAATAGCAATCAGCCCCAGCATTTT.

The rearrangement joins TRBV10-3 to TRBJ2-7, with D tentatively TRBD1 (6 bases). The CDR3 is 15 residues long. Trimming shortened V by 6 bases and J by 0 bases, and 15 bases separated the two germline ends. Germline CDR1 is ENHRY and CDR2 is SYGVKD. The CDR3 reads CAIREMTGSSYEQYF. CDR3 in DNA: TGTGCCATCAGGGAGATGACAGGTAGCTCCTACGAGCAGTACTTC.